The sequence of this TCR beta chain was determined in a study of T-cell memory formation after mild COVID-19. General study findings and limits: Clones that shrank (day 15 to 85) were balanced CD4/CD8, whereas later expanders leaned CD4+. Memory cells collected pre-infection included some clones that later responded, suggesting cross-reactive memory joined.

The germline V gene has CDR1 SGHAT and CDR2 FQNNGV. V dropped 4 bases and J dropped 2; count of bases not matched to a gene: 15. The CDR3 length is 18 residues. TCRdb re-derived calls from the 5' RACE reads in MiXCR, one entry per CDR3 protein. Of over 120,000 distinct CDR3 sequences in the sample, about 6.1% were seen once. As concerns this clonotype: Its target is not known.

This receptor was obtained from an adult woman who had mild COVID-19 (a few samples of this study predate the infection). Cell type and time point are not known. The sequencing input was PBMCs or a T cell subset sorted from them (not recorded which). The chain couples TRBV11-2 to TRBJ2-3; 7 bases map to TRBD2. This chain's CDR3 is CASSSNAMSSGITDTQYF. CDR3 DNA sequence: TGTGCCAGCAGCTCAAATGCGATGTCTAGCGGAATCACAGATACGCAGTATTTT.